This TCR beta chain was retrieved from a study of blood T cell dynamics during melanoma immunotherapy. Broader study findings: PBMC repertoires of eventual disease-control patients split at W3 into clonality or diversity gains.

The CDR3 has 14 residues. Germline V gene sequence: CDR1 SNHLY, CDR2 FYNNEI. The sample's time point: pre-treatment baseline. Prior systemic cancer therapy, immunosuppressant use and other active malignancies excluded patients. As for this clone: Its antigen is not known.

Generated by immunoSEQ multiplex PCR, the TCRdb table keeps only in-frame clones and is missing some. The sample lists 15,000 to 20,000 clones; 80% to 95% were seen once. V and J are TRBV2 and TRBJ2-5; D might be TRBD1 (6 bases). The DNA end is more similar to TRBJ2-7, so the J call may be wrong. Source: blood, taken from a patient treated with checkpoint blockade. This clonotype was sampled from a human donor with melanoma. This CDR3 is CASRGTPAADEQYF. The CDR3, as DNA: TGTGCCAGCAGGGGGACACCGGCCGCCGACGAGCAGTACTTC.